A selection of T cell receptor beta chains follows, all from one sample in a study of cytomegalovirus exposure and HLA in healthy donors. Measured with immunoSEQ multiplex PCR; TCRdb has only the in-frame clones, and not every one. The sample yields about 130,000 clones, about 83% seen once. Sequenced input: PBMCs. All receptors derive from a woman in her thirties or forties in good health and CMV-seropositive. CDR3s include the opening cysteine and the closing phenylalanine or tryptophan. D genes are given only for firm matches. Clone sizes are given selectively: once, few, many, or a class where the clone is expanded.

v_call	j_call	clone_size	d_call	cdr3_aa	cdr3_nt
TRBV10-2	TRBJ2-1	NA	NA	CASSPSWERENNEQFF	TGCGCCAGCAGTCCCAGTTGGGAGCGCGAAAACAATGAGCAGTTCTTC
TRBV7-9	TRBJ2-7	NA	TRBD2	CASSDGTSALSYEQYF	TGTGCCAGCAGCGACGGGACTAGCGCATTATCCTACGAGCAGTACTTC
TRBV2	TRBJ1-2	NA	NA	CASSGTVGAQYYGYTF	TGTGCCAGCAGTGGGACAGTGGGGGCCCAATACTATGGCTACACCTTC
TRBV28	TRBJ1-1	NA	TRBD1	CASSATGRTEAFF	TGTGCCAGCAGTGCGACAGGGAGGACTGAAGCTTTCTTT
TRBV30	TRBJ2-6	NA	TRBD1	CAYPRGTGGSGANVLTF	TGTGCCTACCCGCGCGGGACAGGGGGTTCTGGGGCCAACGTCCTGACTTTC
TRBV7-2	TRBJ2-1	few	TRBD1	CASSLGTGMYNEQFF	TGTGCCAGCAGCTTAGGGACAGGGATGTACAATGAGCAGTTCTTC
TRBV15	TRBJ1-4	few	NA	CATSRVQGQFNEKLFF	TGTGCCACCAGCAGAGTTCAGGGTCAGTTTAATGAAAAACTGTTTTTT
TRBV28	TRBJ2-1	NA	NA	CASRGPRGRNEQFF	TGTGCCAGCAGAGGGCCGCGGGGGCGGAATGAGCAGTTCTTC
TRBV6-1	TRBJ2-3	NA	TRBD2	CASSALGTSGVTDTQYF	TGTGCCAGCAGTGCCCTGGGGACTAGCGGAGTTACAGATACGCAGTATTTT
TRBV19	TRBJ1-1	few	NA	CASKRGTEAFF	TGTGCCAGCAAGAGGGGGACTGAAGCTTTCTTT
TRBV10-1	TRBJ2-6	NA	NA	CASSSRGAPSGANVLTF	TGCGCCAGCAGCAGCAGGGGGGCCCCCTCTGGGGCCAACGTCCTGACTTTC
TRBV7-9	TRBJ2-7	NA	TRBD2	CASSKGTSGSGEQYF	TGTGCCAGCAGCAAAGGGACTAGCGGGAGTGGCGAGCAGTACTTC
TRBV27	TRBJ1-1	NA	NA	CATYGGTEAFF	TGTGCCACCTACGGGGGCACTGAAGCTTTCTTT
TRBV5-5	TRBJ1-1	NA	TRBD1	CASSLTGGNTEAFF	TGTGCCAGCAGCTTGACAGGGGGGAACACTGAAGCTTTCTTT
TRBV10-3	TRBJ1-1	once	NA	CAISEEPSRSEAFF	TGTGCCATCAGTGAGGAACCCTCCCGGTCTGAAGCTTTCTTT
TRBV7-9	TRBJ2-1	NA	NA	CASSLSGVLSYNEQFF	TGTGCCAGCAGCTTAAGCGGCGTACTCTCCTACAATGAGCAGTTCTTC
TRBV2	TRBJ2-1	NA	TRBD1	CASRGQGARSSYNEQFF	TGTGCCAGCAGGGGACAGGGGGCGAGAAGCTCCTACAATGAGCAGTTCTTC
TRBV10-1	TRBJ2-3	NA	NA	CASPGPQFTDTQYF	TGCGCCAGCCCAGGTCCCCAATTCACAGATACGCAGTATTTT
TRBV27	TRBJ1-1	NA	TRBD1	CASSLTGGTGEAFF	TGTGCCAGCAGCCTAACAGGGGGAACGGGTGAAGCTTTCTTT
TRBV5-4	TRBJ2-7	NA	NA	CASSRVGSDEQYF	TGTGCCAGCAGCCGTGTGGGGAGCGACGAGCAGTACTTC
TRBV6-6	TRBJ2-7	NA	NA	CASSYSFGGKIYEQYF	TGTGCCAGCAGTTACTCGTTTGGAGGGAAGATCTACGAGCAGTACTTC
TRBV10-3	TRBJ2-5	NA	TRBD1	CAASRDRGETQYF	TGTGCCGCATCGAGGGACAGGGGCGAGACCCAGTACTTC
TRBV7-8	TRBJ1-4	once	NA	CASRKSRGSREKLFF	TGTGCCAGCAGAAAGTCGCGGGGGTCACGGGAAAAACTGTTTTTT
TRBV11-2	TRBJ2-7	NA	NA	CASSLAGGAYEEQYF	TGTGCCAGCAGCTTAGCTGGGGGGGCCTACGAGGAGCAGTACTTC
TRBV6-5	TRBJ1-1	NA	TRBD1	CASRPGTGAFPEAFF	TGTGCCAGCAGGCCCGGGACAGGGGCTTTCCCTGAAGCTTTCTTT
TRBV19	TRBJ1-2	few	TRBD1	CASSSGTGVDSGGYTF	TGTGCCAGTAGTTCAGGGACAGGGGTCGATTCTGGAGGCTACACCTTC
TRBV7-9	TRBJ2-2	NA	NA	CASRPNTRRANTGELFF	TGTGCCAGCAGACCAAACACTAGGCGCGCGAACACCGGGGAGCTGTTTTTT
TRBV6-4	TRBJ2-1	NA	TRBD2	CASSPLAGDYNEQFF	TGTGCCAGCAGTCCTCTAGCGGGAGACTACAATGAGCAGTTCTTC
TRBV2	TRBJ2-7	NA	NA	CASSEASYEQYF	TGTGCCAGCAGTGAAGCGAGTTACGAGCAGTACTTC
TRBV5-8	TRBJ1-5	few	NA	CASSLGSFNQPQHF	TGTGCCAGCAGCCTCGGGAGTTTCAATCAGCCCCAGCATTTT
TRBV6-1	TRBJ2-1	NA	TRBD2	CASSATSGLAGSYNEQFF	TGTGCCAGCAGTGCGACCAGTGGGCTAGCGGGATCCTACAATGAGCAGTTCTTC
TRBV7-3	TRBJ1-1	once	NA	CASSFGPNTEAFF	TGTGCCAGCAGCTTTGGGCCGAACACTGAAGCTTTCTTT
TRBV15	TRBJ2-7	NA	NA	CATSRGVGGSEQYF	TGTGCCACCAGCAGAGGGGTTGGGGGCAGCGAGCAGTACTTC
TRBV4-1	TRBJ1-2	NA	NA	CASSQVGRKSPYGYTF	TGCGCCAGCAGCCAAGTAGGGAGGAAGTCTCCCTATGGCTACACCTTC
TRBV28	TRBJ1-4	NA	NA	CASSKQTGPNEKLFF	TGTGCCAGCAGTAAACAGACAGGTCCTAATGAAAAACTGTTTTTT
TRBV7-9	TRBJ1-2	NA	NA	CASSYVPMVDGYTF	TGTGCCAGCAGCTACGTACCTATGGTCGATGGCTACACCTTC
TRBV25-1	TRBJ2-2	few	NA	CASRTAGHDTGELFF	TGTGCCAGCAGGACGGCGGGGCACGACACCGGGGAGCTGTTTTTT
TRBV5-4	TRBJ2-5	NA	NA	CASSPQGGETQYF	TGTGCCAGCAGCCCGCAGGGGGGAGAGACCCAGTACTTC
TRBV21-1	TRBJ2-5	NA	NA	CASSKGEKHLQETQYF	TGTGCCAGCAGCAAGGGAGAAAAACACCTACAAGAGACCCAGTACTTC
TRBV27	TRBJ2-1	NA	TRBD2	CASSLARGVEQFF	TGTGCCAGCAGTTTAGCCCGGGGGGTGGAGCAGTTCTTC
TRBV11-3	TRBJ2-3	NA	TRBD2	CASSSRLAGVTDTQYF	TGTGCCAGCAGCTCTAGACTAGCGGGAGTGACAGATACGCAGTATTTT
TRBV27	TRBJ2-1	few	TRBD2	CASSLGGGIYNEQFF	TGTGCCAGCAGTTTGGGCGGGGGGATTTACAATGAGCAGTTCTTC
TRBV4-2	TRBJ2-2	NA	TRBD2	CASSQPAGGPTGELFF	TGTGCCAGCAGCCAACCAGCGGGAGGGCCAACCGGGGAGCTGTTTTTT
TRBV12-5	TRBJ1-4	NA	NA	CASGPQGPEKLFF	TGTGCTAGTGGACCACAGGGCCCCGAAAAACTGTTTTTT
TRBV19	TRBJ1-5	NA	NA	CASSINPGKVGQPQHF	TGTGCCAGTAGTATAAATCCAGGCAAGGTTGGTCAGCCCCAGCATTTT
TRBV5-4	TRBJ1-6	NA	NA	CASRLEAENSPLHF	TGTGCCAGCAGGTTGGAGGCGGAAAATTCACCCCTCCACTTT
TRBV20-1	TRBJ2-1	NA	NA	CSAVSGPREFF	TGCAGTGCTGTGTCTGGCCCTAGAGAGTTCTTC
TRBV2	TRBJ1-2	NA	NA	CASSGRDAGVYGYTF	TGTGCCAGCAGTGGCCGGGACGCAGGGGTCTATGGCTACACCTTC
TRBV2	TRBJ2-4	few	NA	CASSEQVVKNIQYF	TGTGCCAGCAGTGAGCAGGTAGTCAAAAACATTCAGTACTTC
TRBV28	TRBJ2-7	NA	NA	CASSLRLTGGASYEQYF	TGTGCCAGCAGTCTCCGACTAACAGGGGGGGCCTCCTATGAGCAGTACTTC
TRBV30	TRBJ2-3	NA	TRBD2	CAWSYEAGGGDTQYF	TGTGCCTGGAGTTACGAAGCGGGAGGAGGAGATACGCAGTATTTT
TRBV30	TRBJ1-1	few	TRBD1	CAWSTYRGNTEAFF	TGTGCCTGGTCAACGTACAGGGGTAACACTGAAGCTTTCTTT
TRBV4-1	TRBJ1-1	NA	NA	CASSQLGGATEAFF	TGCGCCAGCAGCCAACTTGGGGGCGCCACTGAAGCTTTCTTT
TRBV7-2	TRBJ1-3	NA	NA	CASSLGLGSGNTIYF	TGTGCCAGCAGCTTAGGGCTAGGCTCTGGAAACACCATATATTTT